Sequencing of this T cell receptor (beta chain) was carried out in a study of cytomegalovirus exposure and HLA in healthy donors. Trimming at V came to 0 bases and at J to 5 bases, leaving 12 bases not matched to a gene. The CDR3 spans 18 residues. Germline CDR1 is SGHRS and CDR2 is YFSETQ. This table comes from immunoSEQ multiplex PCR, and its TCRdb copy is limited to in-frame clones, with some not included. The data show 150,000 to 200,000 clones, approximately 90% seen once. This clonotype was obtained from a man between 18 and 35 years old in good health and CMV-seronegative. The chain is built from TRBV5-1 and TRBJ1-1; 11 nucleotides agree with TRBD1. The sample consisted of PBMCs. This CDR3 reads CASSLDYRTGGEGTEAFF. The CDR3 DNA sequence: TGCGCCAGCAGCTTGGATTATCGGACAGGGGGCGAAGGGACTGAAGCTTTCTTT.